This T cell receptor (beta chain) derives from a study of blood T cell repertoires in COVID-19. Across the whole study: Sites in the United States, Italy and Spain provided acute and convalescent COVID-19 samples. PBMCs, B-cell-depleted T cells, or T cells were the source of the cDNA or gDNA that made up the material.

Germline CDR1 reads SGHVS; CDR2 reads FNYEAQ. V lost 1 base and J 0 bases, leaving 6 bases between the germline ends. The CDR3 has 14 residues. Original processing notes: How many nucleated cells were present was estimated from reference gene primer amplification. This table comes from immunoSEQ multiplex PCR, and its TCRdb copy is limited to in-frame clones, with some not included. From that table come the V and J calls and clone size; the DNA was used to work out D and trimming. Among about 210,000 clones listed, 82% were seen once. The sequence was obtained from a woman aged 40-49 years with acute or convalescent COVID-19. Sequenced: peripheral blood. The chain employs TRBV7-6 and TRBJ1-2; no definite D call. The CDR3 nucleotides are TGTGCCAGCAGCTTAGGCGTTGCTAACTATGGCTACACCTTC. Translated: CASSLGVANYGYTF.